This TCR beta chain is from a study of blood T cell repertoires in COVID-19. At the level of the study: From T cells, B-cell-depleted T cells, or PBMCs came the material, which was cDNA or gDNA.

Original analysis: Estimated nucleated cell counts came from reference gene primer amplification. Assay used: immunoSEQ multiplex PCR; TCRdb lists only in-frame clones, some missing. Clonal size and the V and J genes are those of that table, whereas D and trimming came from the DNA. The repertoire has under 250,000 clones, roughly 80% of them found once; the top ten carry 5.5% to 8%. The V end was cut by 6 bases, the J end by 0 bases, with 14 bases between. CDR1 and CDR2 (germline): SNHLY, FYNNEI. The CDR3 extends over 15 amino acids. This chain uses TRBV2 with TRBJ2-5; D is ambiguous. Sequenced input: peripheral blood. The sequence derives from a woman aged 60-75 years with active or convalescent COVID-19. CDR3 sequence reads: CASSPVRSNQETQYF. CDR3 DNA sequence: TGTGCCAGCAGCCCCGTTCGGAGTAACCAAGAGACCCAGTACTTC.